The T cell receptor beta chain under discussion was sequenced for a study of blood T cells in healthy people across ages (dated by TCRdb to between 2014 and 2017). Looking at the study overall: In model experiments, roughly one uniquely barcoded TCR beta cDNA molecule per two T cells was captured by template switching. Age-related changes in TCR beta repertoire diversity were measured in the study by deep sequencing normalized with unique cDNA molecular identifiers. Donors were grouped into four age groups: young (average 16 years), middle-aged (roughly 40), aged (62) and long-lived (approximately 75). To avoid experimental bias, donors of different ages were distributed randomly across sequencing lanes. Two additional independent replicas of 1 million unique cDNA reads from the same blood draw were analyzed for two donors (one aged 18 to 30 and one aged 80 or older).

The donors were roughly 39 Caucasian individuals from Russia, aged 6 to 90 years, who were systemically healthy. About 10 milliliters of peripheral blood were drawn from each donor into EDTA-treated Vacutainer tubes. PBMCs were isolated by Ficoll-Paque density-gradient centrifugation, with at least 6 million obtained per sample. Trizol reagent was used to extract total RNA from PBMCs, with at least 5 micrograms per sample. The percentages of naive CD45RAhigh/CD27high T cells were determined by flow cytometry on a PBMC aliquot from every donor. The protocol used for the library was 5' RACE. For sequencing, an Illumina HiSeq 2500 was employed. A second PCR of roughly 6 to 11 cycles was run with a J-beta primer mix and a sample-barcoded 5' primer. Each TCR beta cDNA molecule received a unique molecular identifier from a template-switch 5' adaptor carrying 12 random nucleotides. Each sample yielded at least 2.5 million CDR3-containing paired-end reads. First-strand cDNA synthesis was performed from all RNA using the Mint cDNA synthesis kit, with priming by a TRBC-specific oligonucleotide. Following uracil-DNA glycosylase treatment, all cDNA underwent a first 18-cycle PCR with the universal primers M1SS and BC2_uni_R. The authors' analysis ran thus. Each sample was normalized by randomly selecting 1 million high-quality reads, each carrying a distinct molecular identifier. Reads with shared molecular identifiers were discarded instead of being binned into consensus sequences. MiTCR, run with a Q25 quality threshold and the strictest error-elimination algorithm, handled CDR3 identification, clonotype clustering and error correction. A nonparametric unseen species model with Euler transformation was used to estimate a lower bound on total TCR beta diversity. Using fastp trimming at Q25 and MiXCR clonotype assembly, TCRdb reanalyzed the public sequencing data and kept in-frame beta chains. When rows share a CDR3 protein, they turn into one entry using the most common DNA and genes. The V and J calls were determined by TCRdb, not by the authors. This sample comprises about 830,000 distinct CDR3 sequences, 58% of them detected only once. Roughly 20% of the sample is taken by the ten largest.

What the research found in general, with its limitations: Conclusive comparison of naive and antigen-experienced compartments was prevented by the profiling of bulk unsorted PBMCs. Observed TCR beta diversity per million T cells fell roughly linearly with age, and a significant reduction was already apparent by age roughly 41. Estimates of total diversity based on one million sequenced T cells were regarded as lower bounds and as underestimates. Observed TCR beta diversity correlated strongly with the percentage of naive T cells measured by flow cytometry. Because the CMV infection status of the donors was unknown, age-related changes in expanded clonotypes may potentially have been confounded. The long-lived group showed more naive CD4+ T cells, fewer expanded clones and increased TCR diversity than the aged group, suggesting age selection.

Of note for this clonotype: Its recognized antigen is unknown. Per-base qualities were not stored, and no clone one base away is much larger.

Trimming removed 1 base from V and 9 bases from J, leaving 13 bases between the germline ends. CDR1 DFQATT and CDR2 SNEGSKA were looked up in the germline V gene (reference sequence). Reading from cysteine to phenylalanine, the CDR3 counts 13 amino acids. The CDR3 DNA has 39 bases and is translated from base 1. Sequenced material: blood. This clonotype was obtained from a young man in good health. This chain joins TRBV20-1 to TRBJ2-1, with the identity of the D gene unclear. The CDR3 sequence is CSARVDHVGEQFF. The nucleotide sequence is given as TGCAGTGCTAGAGTTGACCATGTTGGTGAGCAGTTCTTC.